Below, 30 T cell receptor beta chains from the same sample are listed, as sequenced in a study of T cell changes during pregnancy in multiple sclerosis. Sequenced by immunoSEQ multiplex PCR; TCRdb stores in-frame clones only, minus some. The table records just under 45,000 clones, approximately 96% of them present only once. Sample: peripheral blood, taken in the second trimester of pregnancy. Receptor source: a female donor with multiple sclerosis, enrolled in a pregnancy study.

The chain carries TRBV7-3 and TRBJ2-1; a weak D match, TRBD1 (5 bases). The CDR3 sequence is 14 residues long. CDR1 is SGHTA and CDR2 is FQGTGA in the germline V gene. With 5 bases removed from V and 5 bases from J, the gap between germline ends came to 13 bases. CDR3 protein: CASSPGRANNEQFF. The CDR3 nucleotides read TGTGCCAGCAGCCCCGGCAGGGCCAACAATGAGCAGTTCTTC. Based on the CDR3 plus reference TRBV7-3 and TRBJ2-1, the full variable domain is GAGVSQTPSNKVTEKGKYVELRCDPISGHTALYWYRQSLGQGPEFLIYFQGTGAADDSGLPNDRFFAVRPEGSVSTLKIQRTERGDSAVYLCASSPGRANNEQFFGPGTRLTVL.

This sequence joins TRBV6-1 and TRBJ2-5; the D is unclear. CDR3 length: 17 amino acids. Germline assignment: CDR1 MNHNS and CDR2 SASEGT. Trimming removed 4 bases from V and 2 bases from J, with 20 bases in between. CDR3 nucleotides: TGTGCCAGCAGTGCCCGCGCCACGCGCGTCTATCAAGAGACCCAGTACTTC. Translation gives CASSARATRVYQETQYF.

This sequence joins TRBV4-3 and TRBJ1-2; a weak D match, TRBD1 (5 bases). The V gene lost 3 bases and the J gene lost 8 bases, with 16 bases spanning the gap. Germline loops: CDR1 LGHNA, CDR2 YSLEER. The CDR3 covers 14 residues. CDR3 coding DNA: TGCGCCAGCAGCCAGTTACAGGCCCAGTGGGGCTACACCTTC. This sequence encodes CASSQLQAQWGYTF.

The V gene is TRBV10-1, the J gene TRBJ2-3, with TRBD2 as a possible D gene (5 bases). Trimming stripped 4 bases from V and 3 bases from J, with 8 bases between. Germline V gene data show CDR1 as WNHNN and CDR2 as SYGVQD (reference sequence). The CDR3 totals 13 residues. CDR3 DNA sequence: TGCGCCAGCAGTGCCGGGGAGACAGATACGCAGTATTTT. As protein: CASSAGETDTQYF.

This clone came up once. The rearrangement uses TRBV18 and TRBJ1-3; D gene ambiguous. This CDR3 is built from 15 residues. Trimming removed 2 bases from V and 5 bases from J, with 13 bases in between. The germline CDR1 and CDR2 sequences are KGHSH and LQKENI. The CDR3 loop reads CASSPNSHDRNTIYF. The DNA for the CDR3 is TGTGCCAGCTCACCAAATTCGCATGACAGAAACACCATATATTTT.

The rearrangement joins TRBV10-2 to TRBJ2-7; the match to TRBD2 covers 9 bases. The CDR3 contains 16 residues. Per germline, CDR1 WSHSY and CDR2 SAAADI. After removal of 2 bases from V and 7 bases from J, the junction contained 12 bases not matched to a gene. The CDR3 bases are TGCGCCAGCAGTGAGGGGGCTGCGGGGGGGCTGGGGGAGCAGTACTTC. Protein sequence: CASSEGAAGGLGEQYF.

This rearrangement joins TRBV15 to TRBJ1-1, with D perhaps matching TRBD1 (6 bases). The V gene's germline CDR1 is LNHNV and CDR2 YYDKDF (reference sequence). V dropped 8 bases and J dropped 3 bases, with 10 bases sitting between them. The CDR3 consists of 12 residues. CDR3 bases: TGTGCCACCCGCCAGGGGTACACTGAAGCTTTCTTT. Protein product: CATRQGYTEAFF.

This clone was seen only once. This chain joins TRBV11-3 and TRBJ2-7; 10 bases are a match to TRBD1. Germline V gene sequence: CDR1 SGHNT, CDR2 YENEEA. Germline trimming cut 2 bases from V and 2 bases from J; bases unmatched to any gene: 6. CDR3 size: 16 residues. CDR3: CASSLPGTGDPYEQYF. The CDR3 DNA reads TGTGCCAGCAGCTTACCTGGGACAGGGGATCCCTACGAGCAGTACTTC.

This clone was counted only a few times. V and J are TRBV2 and TRBJ2-7; D might be TRBD2 (6 bases). V was shortened by 7 bases and J by 5 bases, with 12 bases between the two germline ends. Germline assignment: CDR1 SNHLY and CDR2 FYNNEI. This CDR3 has 12 residues. Here the CDR3 DNA reads TGTGCCAGCACGGGAGATACCCACGAGCAGTACTTC. It is translated as CASTGDTHEQYF.

J is TRBJ1-1 and V is TRBV9; TRBD1 matches 7 bases. There are 15 residues in the CDR3. V was clipped by 0 bases and J by 1 base; unmatched bases: 3. From germline, CDR1 is SGDLS and CDR2 YYNGEE. The CDR3 bases are TGTGCCAGCAGCGTAGACTACAGGGGGAACACTGAAGCTTTCTTT. Amino acid sequence: CASSVDYRGNTEAFF. Using reference TRBV9 and TRBJ1-1 for the parts outside the CDR3, the full variable domain is DSGVTQTPKHLITATGQRVTLRCSPRSGDLSVYWYQQSLDQGLQFLIQYYNGEERAKGNILERFSAQQFPDLHSELNLSSLELGDSALYFCASSVDYRGNTEAFFGQGTRLTVV.

The chain has TRBV9 and TRBJ2-5; 7 bases are a match to TRBD2. V shed 3 bases, J shed 4 bases, and the junction held 12 bases outside the gene matches. CDR1 is SGDLS and CDR2 is YYNGEE in the germline V gene. There are 16 residues in the CDR3. CDR3 sequence: CASSASSGSTLETQYF. The CDR3 DNA reads TGTGCCAGCAGCGCCTCTAGCGGATCTACCCTAGAGACCCAGTACTTC.

This chain connects TRBV9 to TRBJ2-7; maybe TRBD1 (6 bases). V lost 3 bases, J lost 4 bases, and 11 bases lay in between. The CDR3 is made up of 13 amino acids. Looked up from germline, CDR1 is SGDLS and CDR2 is YYNGEE. CDR3: CASSGGGGYEQYF. The CDR3 DNA follows: TGTGCCAGCAGCGGAGGGGGTGGATACGAGCAGTACTTC.

The count of this clone is one. The V and J genes are TRBV2 and TRBJ2-5; tentatively, D is TRBD2 (5 bases). The length of the CDR3 is 11 residues. Trimming took 10 bases from V and 10 from J, leaving 16 bases between them. Germline-derived CDR1 and CDR2 are SNHLY and FYNNEI. The CDR3 nucleotides are TGTGCCACTATTACCGGGAACATCCAGTACTTC. This gives the protein CATITGNIQYF.

The J gene is TRBJ2-1, the V gene TRBV7-9; 7 positions agree with TRBD1. The CDR3 length is 13 residues. Germline trimming cut 5 bases from V and 6 bases from J; bases unmatched to any gene: 4. Germline values: CDR1 SEHNR, CDR2 FQNEAQ (reference sequence). Written as DNA, the CDR3 is TGTGCCAGCAGCCTGGGACAGTCCAATGAGCAGTTCTTC. It is translated as CASSLGQSNEQFF.

This chain links TRBV11-2 with TRBJ2-2; 8 bases align to TRBD1. Germline CDR1 SGHAT, CDR2 FQNNGV. The CDR3 is made up of 15 amino acids. After removal of 6 bases from V and 3 bases from J, the junction contained 6 bases not matched to a gene. The CDR3 sequence: CASSVGQGHTGELFF. Written as DNA, the CDR3 is TGTGCCAGCAGTGTAGGACAGGGCCACACCGGGGAGCTGTTTTTT.

The chain employs TRBV28 and TRBJ2-1; TRBD2 matches 8 bases. The CDR3 consists of 16 residues. The J segment lost 2 bases and the V segment lost 7 bases, leaving 10 bases of the junction unmatched. CDR1 and CDR2 from the germline V gene are MDHEN and SYDVKM. CDR3 nucleotides: TGTGCCAGCAAAGGGTCGGGGGGGGCTGCCTACAATGAGCAGTTCTTC. Residues: CASKGSGGAAYNEQFF.

CDR3 in amino acids: CASSTGGTGELFF. The CDR3, as DNA: TGTGCCAGCAGTACAGGGGGGACCGGGGAGCTGTTTTTT. The rearrangement joins TRBV2 to TRBJ2-2, with TRBD1 matching over 8 bases. The CDR3 runs 13 residues. Germline CDR1 and CDR2: SNHLY and FYNNEI. V lost 5 bases and J lost 5; bases outside the gene matches: 1.

The V and J genes are TRBV14 and TRBJ2-2; TRBD1 matches at 11 bases. From germline, CDR1 is SGHDN and CDR2 FVKESK. CDR3 length: 17 residues. The ends lost 4 bases at V and 9 bases at J; junction bases unmatched: 13. This CDR3 is CASSPRTGGSGYRELFF. The CDR3 region has the DNA TGTGCCAGCAGCCCTCGGACAGGGGGCTCTGGGTATCGGGAGCTGTTTTTT.

The chain joins TRBV27 to TRBJ2-4; perhaps TRBD2 as D (6 bases). Trimming left V 6 bases short and J 6 bases short, with 21 bases between. Germline V CDR1 and CDR2: MNHEY, SMNVEV (reference sequence). This CDR3 spans 16 amino acids. The CDR3: CASSDPWRAQGNIQYF. In DNA form, the CDR3 reads TGTGCCAGCAGCGACCCTTGGAGGGCGCAGGGAAACATTCAGTACTTC.

CDR3 sequence (DNA): TGCGCCAGCAGCCAAGACCGGGACAGGGTATTTGAGCAGTTCTTC. Protein product: CASSQDRDRVFEQFF. The V gene is TRBV4-1, the J gene TRBJ2-1, with 9 bases identical to TRBD1. Germline CDR1 MGHRA, CDR2 YSYEKL. V was pared by 0 bases and J by 9 bases, with 6 bases of the junction left unmatched. The CDR3 has 15 amino acids.

This chain joins TRBV6-6 and TRBJ2-5; no reliable D call. Germline V gene lookup returns CDR1 MNHNY and CDR2 SVGAGI (reference sequence). The length of the CDR3 is 13 residues. V dropped 0 bases and J dropped 5 bases, with 7 bases sitting between them. The CDR3 bases are TGTGCCAGCAGTTACTCGTTCGGGGAGACCCAGTACTTC. This encodes CASSYSFGETQYF.

The rearrangement links TRBV5-5 to TRBJ2-7; 9 nucleotides align to TRBD1. CDR3 length: 16 residues. Germline trimming cut 5 bases from V and 0 bases from J; bases unmatched to any gene: 9. Germline V gene lookup returns CDR1 SGHKS and CDR2 YYEKEE (reference sequence). The chain's CDR3 is CASSRPGTGTSYEQYF. The CDR3 region has the DNA TGTGCCAGCAGTCGTCCCGGGACAGGGACCTCCTACGAGCAGTACTTC.

The chain has TRBV15 and TRBJ1-2; the D gene is possibly TRBD1 (6 bases). The germline V gene encodes CDR1 LNHNV and CDR2 YYDKDF (reference sequence). The CDR3 spans 16 residues. Trimming shortened V by 5 bases and J by 8 bases, and 24 bases separated the two germline ends. The CDR3 here is CATSQTTQGPAEGYTF. In nucleotides, the CDR3 is TGTGCCACCAGCCAAACCACACAGGGCCCGGCGGAGGGCTACACCTTC.

The rearrangement joins TRBV4-1 to TRBJ2-5, with 11 bases aligning to TRBD2. CDR1 is MGHRA and CDR2 is YSYEKL in the germline V gene. The CDR3 totals 14 residues. V was clipped by 6 bases and J by 6 bases; unmatched bases: 6. CDR3 protein: CASRVAGGPKTQYF. DNA of the CDR3: TGCGCCAGCAGGGTAGCGGGGGGGCCGAAGACCCAGTACTTC.

V usage is TRBV10-3 and J usage is TRBJ1-5; D unclear. V was pared by 6 bases and J by 8 bases, with 17 bases between. The CDR3 runs to 14 residues. Germline CDR1 and CDR2: ENHRY and SYGVKD. Written as DNA, the CDR3 is TGTGCCATCAGCGGCTTTGAAGGGCGGGAGCCCCAGCATTTT. Amino acids: CAISGFEGREPQHF.

The chain couples TRBV5-1 to TRBJ2-1, with 9 positions matching TRBD2. The CDR3 covers 15 residues. In germline, CDR1 is SGHRS, CDR2 YFSETQ. Trimming at V came to 3 bases and at J to 4 bases, leaving 5 bases not matched to a gene. The CDR3 nucleotides are TGCGCCAGCAGCTATCTAGCGGGGCCGTACAATGAGCAGTTCTTC. This sequence encodes CASSYLAGPYNEQFF. The full variable domain, with the rest looked up from reference TRBV5-1 and TRBJ2-1, is KAGVTQTPRYLIKTRGQQVTLSCSPISGHRSVSWYQQTPGQGLQFLFEYFSETQRNKGNFPGRFSGRQFSNSRSEMNVSTLELGDSALYLCASSYLAGPYNEQFFGPGTRLTVL.

The J gene is TRBJ2-2, the V gene TRBV7-9; TRBD1 agrees at 8 bases. Trimming took 3 bases from V and 2 from J; bases not matched to a gene: 5. Germline CDR1 and CDR2: SEHNR and FQNEAQ (reference sequence). This CDR3 comprises 16 residues. Here the CDR3 DNA reads TGTGCCAGCAGCTTCGCGGGACAGGTAAACACCGGGGAGCTGTTTTTT. This codes for CASSFAGQVNTGELFF. The variable domain in full, with the rest retrieved from reference TRBV7-9 and TRBJ2-2, is DTGVSQNPRHKITKRGQNVTFRCDPISEHNRLYWYRQTLGQGPEFLTYFQNEAQLEKSRLLSDRFSAERPKGSFSTLEIQRTEQGDSAMYLCASSFAGQVNTGELFFGEGSRLTVL.

By share, this clone ranks as medium-sized (0.01 to 0.1%). CDR3 in DNA: TGTGCCAGCAGCTGGGCACAAAATGAGCAGTTCTTC. This sequence encodes CASSWAQNEQFF. This chain uses TRBV7-9 with TRBJ2-1; unclear D gene. There are 12 residues in the CDR3. In germline, CDR1 is SEHNR, CDR2 FQNEAQ (reference sequence). V dropped 4 bases and J dropped 7 bases, with 8 bases sitting between them. Based on the CDR3 plus reference TRBV7-9 and TRBJ2-1, the full variable domain is DTGVSQNPRHKITKRGQNVTFRCDPISEHNRLYWYRQTLGQGPEFLTYFQNEAQLEKSRLLSDRFSAERPKGSFSTLEIQRTEQGDSAMYLCASSWAQNEQFFGPGTRLTVL.

The V and J genes are TRBV28 and TRBJ1-5; D is unclear. The V gene lost 0 bases and the J gene lost 0 bases, with 12 bases spanning the gap. The CDR3 loop spans 17 amino acids. Looked up from germline, CDR1 is MDHEN and CDR2 is SYDVKM. The CDR3 region is CASSLWAAGYSNQPQHF. CDR3 nucleotide sequence: TGTGCCAGCAGTTTATGGGCCGCCGGGTATAGCAATCAGCCCCAGCATTTT.

The chain links TRBV7-9 to TRBJ2-5; 7 bases line up with TRBD1. The CDR3 totals 13 residues. In germline, CDR1 is SEHNR, CDR2 FQNEAQ (reference sequence). Unmatched junction bases numbered 2, after V lost 6 bases and J lost 1 base. CDR3 amino acids: CASRWDSQETQYF. As DNA, the CDR3 is TGTGCCAGCAGGTGGGACAGCCAAGAGACCCAGTACTTC. Looking up the rest from reference TRBV7-9 and TRBJ2-5 gives the full variable domain: DTGVSQNPRHKITKRGQNVTFRCDPISEHNRLYWYRQTLGQGPEFLTYFQNEAQLEKSRLLSDRFSAERPKGSFSTLEIQRTEQGDSAMYLCASRWDSQETQYFGPGTRLLVL.